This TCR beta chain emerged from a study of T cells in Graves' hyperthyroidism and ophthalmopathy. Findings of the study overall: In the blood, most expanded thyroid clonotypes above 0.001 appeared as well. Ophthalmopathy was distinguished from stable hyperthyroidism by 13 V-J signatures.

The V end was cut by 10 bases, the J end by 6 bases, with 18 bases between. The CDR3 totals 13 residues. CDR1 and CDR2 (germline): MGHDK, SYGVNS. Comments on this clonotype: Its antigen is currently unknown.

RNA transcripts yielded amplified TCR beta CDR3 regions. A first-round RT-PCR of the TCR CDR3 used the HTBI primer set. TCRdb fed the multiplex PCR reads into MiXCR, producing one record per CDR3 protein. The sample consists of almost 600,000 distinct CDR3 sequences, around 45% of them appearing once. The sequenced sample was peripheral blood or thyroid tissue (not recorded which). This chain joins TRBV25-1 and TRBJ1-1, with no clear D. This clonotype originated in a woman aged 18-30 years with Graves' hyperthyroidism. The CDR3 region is CANQASLSPEAFF. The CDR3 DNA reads TGTGCCAATCAGGCCTCCTTGAGCCCTGAAGCTTTCTTT.